The sequence of this T cell receptor (beta chain) was determined in a study of OX40 agonist ivuxolimab in advanced cancers. Study background: With a range of roughly 20 to 79, age averaged approximately 60 years, and around 83% were male. Study-wide results and caveats: Dosing at 0.1 to 3.0 mg/kg was accompanied by clonal expansion of CD4+ and CD8+ blood T cells by week 6. On average, a greater number of expanded clones characterised CD8+ T cells relative to CD4+.

TCRdb keeps only in-frame clones here, not all; method: immunoSEQ multiplex PCR. Of tens of thousands of clones in the sample, 92% were seen once. Comment on this clone: As yet, its antigen is unknown.

Germline CDR1 and CDR2: SGHRS and YFSETQ. The CDR3 runs to 14 residues. The V gene lost 0 bases and the J gene lost 2 bases, with 9 bases spanning the gap. The sample here was CD4+ or CD8+ T cells sorted from blood, taken in a trial of the OX40 agonist ivuxolimab. The sequence was collected from an adult with an advanced solid tumor such as melanoma, head and neck, liver or kidney cancer. This chain connects TRBV5-1 to TRBJ2-7; D gene unclear. DNA of the CDR3: TGCGCCAGCAGCTTGGCCTTCGTAGCCTACGAGCAGTACTTC. Its protein is CASSLAFVAYEQYF. Combining the CDR3 with reference TRBV5-1 and TRBJ2-7 gives the whole variable domain KAGVTQTPRYLIKTRGQQVTLSCSPISGHRSVSWYQQTPGQGLQFLFEYFSETQRNKGNFPGRFSGRQFSNSRSEMNVSTLELGDSALYLCASSLAFVAYEQYFGPGTRLTVT.